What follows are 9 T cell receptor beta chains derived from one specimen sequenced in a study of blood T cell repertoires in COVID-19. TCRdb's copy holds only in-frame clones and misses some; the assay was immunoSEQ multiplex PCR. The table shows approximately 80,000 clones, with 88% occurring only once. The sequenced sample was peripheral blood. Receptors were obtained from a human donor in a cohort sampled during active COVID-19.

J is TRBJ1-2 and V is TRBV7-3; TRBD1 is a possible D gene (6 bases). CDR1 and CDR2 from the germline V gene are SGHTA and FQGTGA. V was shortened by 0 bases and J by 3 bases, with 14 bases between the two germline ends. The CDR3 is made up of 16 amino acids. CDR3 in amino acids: CASSLTGQSNYYGYTF. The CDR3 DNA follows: TGTGCCAGCAGCTTAACCGGACAGTCGAATTACTATGGCTACACCTTC.

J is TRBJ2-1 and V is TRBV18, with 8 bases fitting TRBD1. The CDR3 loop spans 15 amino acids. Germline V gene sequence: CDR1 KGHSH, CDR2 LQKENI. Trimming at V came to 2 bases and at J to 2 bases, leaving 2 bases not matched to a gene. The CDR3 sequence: CASSPGQGAYNEQFF. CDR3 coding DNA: TGTGCCAGCTCACCAGGACAGGGAGCCTACAATGAGCAGTTCTTC. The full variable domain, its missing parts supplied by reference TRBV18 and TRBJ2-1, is NAGVMQNPRHLVRRRGQEARLRCSPMKGHSHVYWYRQLPEEGLKFMVYLQKENIIDESGMPKERFSAEFPKEGPSILRIQQVVRGDSAAYFCASSPGQGAYNEQFFGPGTRLTVL.

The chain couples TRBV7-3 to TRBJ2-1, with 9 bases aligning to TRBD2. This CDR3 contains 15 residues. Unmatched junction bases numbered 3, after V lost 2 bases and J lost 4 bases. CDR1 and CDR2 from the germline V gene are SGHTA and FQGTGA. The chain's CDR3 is CASSLLAGYYNEQFF. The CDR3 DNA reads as TGTGCCAGCAGCTTACTAGCGGGGTATTACAATGAGCAGTTCTTC.

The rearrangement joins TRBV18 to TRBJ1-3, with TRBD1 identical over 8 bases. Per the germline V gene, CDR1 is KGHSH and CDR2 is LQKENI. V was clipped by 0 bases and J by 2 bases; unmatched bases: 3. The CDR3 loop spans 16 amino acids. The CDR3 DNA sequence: TGTGCCAGCTCACCACCTAGGACAGGGACTGGAAACACCATATATTTT. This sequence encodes CASSPPRTGTGNTIYF.

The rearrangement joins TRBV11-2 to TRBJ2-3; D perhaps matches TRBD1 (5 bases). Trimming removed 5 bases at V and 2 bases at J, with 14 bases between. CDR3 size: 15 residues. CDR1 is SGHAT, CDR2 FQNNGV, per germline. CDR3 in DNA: TGTGCCAGCAGCCGAGACAGTCTAATCACAGATACGCAGTATTTT. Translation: CASSRDSLITDTQYF.

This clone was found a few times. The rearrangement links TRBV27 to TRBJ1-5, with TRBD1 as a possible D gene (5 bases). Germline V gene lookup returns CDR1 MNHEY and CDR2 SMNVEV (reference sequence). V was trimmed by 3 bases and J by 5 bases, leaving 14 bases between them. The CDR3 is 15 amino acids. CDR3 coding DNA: TGTGCCAGCAGTTTGCGGCTTTGGGGCGATCAGCCCCAGCATTTT. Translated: CASSLRLWGDQPQHF.

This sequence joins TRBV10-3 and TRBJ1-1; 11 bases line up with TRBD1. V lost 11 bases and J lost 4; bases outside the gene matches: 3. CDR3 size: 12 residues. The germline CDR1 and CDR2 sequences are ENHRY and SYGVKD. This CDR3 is CAAGQGVTEAFF. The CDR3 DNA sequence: TGTGCCGCGGGACAGGGGGTCACTGAAGCTTTCTTT.

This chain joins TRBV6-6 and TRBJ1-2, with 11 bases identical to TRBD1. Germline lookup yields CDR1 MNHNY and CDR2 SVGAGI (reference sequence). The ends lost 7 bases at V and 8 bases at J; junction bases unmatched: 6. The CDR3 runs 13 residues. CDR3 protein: CASTVGDRGGYTF. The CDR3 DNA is TGTGCCAGCACCGTAGGGGACAGGGGGGGCTACACCTTC.

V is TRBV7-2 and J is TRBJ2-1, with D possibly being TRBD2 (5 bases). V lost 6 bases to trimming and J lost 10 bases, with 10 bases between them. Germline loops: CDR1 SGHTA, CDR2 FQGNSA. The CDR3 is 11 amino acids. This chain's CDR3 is CASSSGEEQFF. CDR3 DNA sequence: TGTGCCAGCAGTTCTGGGGAGGAGCAGTTCTTC.